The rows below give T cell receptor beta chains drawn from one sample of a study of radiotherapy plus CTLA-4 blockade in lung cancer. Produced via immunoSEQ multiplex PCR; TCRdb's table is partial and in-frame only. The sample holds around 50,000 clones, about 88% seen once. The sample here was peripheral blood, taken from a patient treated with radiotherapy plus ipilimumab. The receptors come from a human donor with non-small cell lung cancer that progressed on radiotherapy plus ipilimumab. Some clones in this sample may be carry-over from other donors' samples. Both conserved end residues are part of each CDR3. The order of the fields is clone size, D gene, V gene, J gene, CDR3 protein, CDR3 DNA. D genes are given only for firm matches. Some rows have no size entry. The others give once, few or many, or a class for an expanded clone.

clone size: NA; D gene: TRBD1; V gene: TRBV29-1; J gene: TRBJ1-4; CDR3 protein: CSVGGQGATNEKLFF; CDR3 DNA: TGCAGCGTTGGGGGACAGGGGGCAACTAATGAAAAACTGTTTTTT
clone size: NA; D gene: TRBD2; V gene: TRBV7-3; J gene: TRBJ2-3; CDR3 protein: CASSRGTSATDTQYF; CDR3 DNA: TGTGCCAGCAGCCGCGGGACTAGCGCCACAGATACGCAGTATTTT
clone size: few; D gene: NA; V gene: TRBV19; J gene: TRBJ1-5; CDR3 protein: CASSPDRNQPQHF; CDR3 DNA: TGTGCCAGTAGCCCGGACAGAAATCAGCCCCAGCATTTT
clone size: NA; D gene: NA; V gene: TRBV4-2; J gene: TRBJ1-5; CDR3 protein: CASSQDQGVSSNQPQHF; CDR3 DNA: TGTGCCAGCAGCCAAGATCAAGGGGTATCGAGCAATCAGCCCCAGCATTTT
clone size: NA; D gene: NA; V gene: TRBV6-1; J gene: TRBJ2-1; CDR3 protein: CASSEGEVAVYEQFF; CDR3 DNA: TGTGCCAGCAGTGAAGGGGAGGTCGCCGTTTATGAGCAGTTCTTC
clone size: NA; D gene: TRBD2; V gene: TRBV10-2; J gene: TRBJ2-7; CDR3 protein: CASSGGGNEQYF; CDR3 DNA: TGCGCCAGCAGTGGGGGGGGAAACGAGCAGTACTTC
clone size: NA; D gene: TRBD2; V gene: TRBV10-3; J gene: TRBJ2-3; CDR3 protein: CAISGGGTSGDTDTQYF; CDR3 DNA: TGTGCCATCAGTGGAGGGGGGACTAGCGGCGACACAGATACGCAGTATTTT
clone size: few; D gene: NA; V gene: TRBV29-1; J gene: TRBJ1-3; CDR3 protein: CSVPSSGNTIYF; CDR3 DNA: TGCAGCGTCCCCTCGTCTGGAAACACCATATATTTT
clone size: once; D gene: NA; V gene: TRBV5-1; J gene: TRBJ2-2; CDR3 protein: CASSLSPTNTGELFF; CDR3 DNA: TGCGCCAGCAGCTTGAGCCCTACGAACACCGGGGAGCTGTTTTTT
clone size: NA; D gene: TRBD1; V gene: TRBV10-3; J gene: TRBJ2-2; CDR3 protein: CAISEPDRGIGELFF; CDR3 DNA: TGTGCCATCAGTGAGCCGGACAGGGGTATCGGGGAGCTGTTTTTT
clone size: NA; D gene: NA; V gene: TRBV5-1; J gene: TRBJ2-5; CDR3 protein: CASSLSGPPQETQYF; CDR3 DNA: TGCGCCAGCAGCTTGTCCGGTCCCCCCCAAGAGACCCAGTACTTC
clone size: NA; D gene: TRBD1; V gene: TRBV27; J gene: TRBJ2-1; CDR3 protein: CASSSKGQGNEQFF; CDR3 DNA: TGTGCCAGCAGTTCCAAGGGACAGGGCAATGAGCAGTTCTTC
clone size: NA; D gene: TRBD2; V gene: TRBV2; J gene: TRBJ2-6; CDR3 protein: CASTWTSGTSSGANVLTF; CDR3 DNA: TGTGCCAGCACTTGGACTAGCGGGACTTCCTCTGGGGCCAACGTCCTGACTTTC
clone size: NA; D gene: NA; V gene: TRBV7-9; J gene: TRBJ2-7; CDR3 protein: CASSLQNYEQYF; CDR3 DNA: TGTGCCAGCAGCTTACAAAACTACGAGCAGTACTTC
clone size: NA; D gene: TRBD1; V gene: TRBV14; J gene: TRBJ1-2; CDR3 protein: CASSPRRGQGYTF; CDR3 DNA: TGTGCCAGCAGCCCCCGAAGGGGGCAGGGCTACACCTTC
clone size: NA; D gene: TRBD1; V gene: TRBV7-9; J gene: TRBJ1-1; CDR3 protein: CASSSLDRAPFF; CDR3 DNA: TGTGCCAGCAGCTCTTTGGACAGGGCACCTTTCTTT
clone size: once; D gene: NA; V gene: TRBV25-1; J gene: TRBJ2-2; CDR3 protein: CASTPTQYTGELFF; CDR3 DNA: TGTGCCAGCACACCGACACAATACACCGGGGAGCTGTTTTTT
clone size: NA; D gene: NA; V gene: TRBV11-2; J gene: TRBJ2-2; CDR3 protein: CASSPEVWLTGELFF; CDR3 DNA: TGTGCCAGCAGCCCAGAGGTTTGGCTCACCGGGGAGCTGTTTTTT
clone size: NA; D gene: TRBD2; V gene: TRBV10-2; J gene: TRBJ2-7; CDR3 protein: CASSESGLAGGFPGDEQYF; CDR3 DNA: TGCGCCAGCAGTGAGTCAGGACTAGCGGGAGGCTTTCCTGGGGACGAGCAGTACTTC
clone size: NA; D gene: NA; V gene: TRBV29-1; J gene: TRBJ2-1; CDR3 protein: CSVNRDNEQFF; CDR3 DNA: TGCAGCGTCAACCGGGACAATGAGCAGTTCTTC
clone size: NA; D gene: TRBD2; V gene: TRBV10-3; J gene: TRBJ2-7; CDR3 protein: CAISQLAGGLEDEQYF; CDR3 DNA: TGTGCCATCAGTCAACTAGCGGGAGGGCTAGAGGACGAGCAGTACTTC
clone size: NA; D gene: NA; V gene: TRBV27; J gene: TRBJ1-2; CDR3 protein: CASSLSIDTSYGYTF; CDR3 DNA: TGTGCCAGCAGTTTATCTATAGACACCAGCTATGGCTACACCTTC
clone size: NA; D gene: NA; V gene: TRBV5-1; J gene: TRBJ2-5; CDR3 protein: CASSLGQQETQYF; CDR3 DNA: TGCGCCAGCAGCTTGGGACAGCAAGAGACCCAGTACTTC
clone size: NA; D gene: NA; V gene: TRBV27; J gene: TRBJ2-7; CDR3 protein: CASSSAGPTQEQYF; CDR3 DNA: TGTGCCAGCAGTTCGGCGGGGCCTACACAAGAGCAGTACTTC
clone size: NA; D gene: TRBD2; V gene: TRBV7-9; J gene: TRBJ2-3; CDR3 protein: CASMGLAGATDTQYF; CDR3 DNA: TGTGCCAGCATGGGACTAGCGGGAGCCACAGATACGCAGTATTTT
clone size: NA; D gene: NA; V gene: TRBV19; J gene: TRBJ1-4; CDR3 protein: CASSSPRDRNEKLFF; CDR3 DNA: TGTGCCAGTAGTAGCCCCCGGGATAGGAATGAAAAACTGTTTTTT
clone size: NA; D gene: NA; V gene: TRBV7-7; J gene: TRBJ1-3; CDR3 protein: CASSPDISGNTIYF; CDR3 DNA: TGTGCCAGCAGCCCCGACATCTCTGGAAACACCATATATTTT
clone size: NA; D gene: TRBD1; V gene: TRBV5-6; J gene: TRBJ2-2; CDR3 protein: CASSQQGAIGELFF; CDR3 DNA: TGTGCCAGCAGCCAACAGGGGGCTATCGGGGAGCTGTTTTTT
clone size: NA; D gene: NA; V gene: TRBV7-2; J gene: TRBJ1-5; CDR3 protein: CASSRGTERRQPQHF; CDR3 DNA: TGTGCCAGCAGCCGAGGGACTGAGCGGAGGCAGCCCCAGCATTTT
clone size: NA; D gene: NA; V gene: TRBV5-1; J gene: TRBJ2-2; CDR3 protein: CASSGTRPDTGELFF; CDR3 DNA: TGCGCCAGCAGCGGAACTAGGCCCGACACCGGGGAGCTGTTTTTT
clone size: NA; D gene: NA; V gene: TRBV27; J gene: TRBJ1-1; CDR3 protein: CASSPLLFTEAFF; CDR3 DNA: TGTGCCAGCAGTCCTCTTCTATTCACTGAAGCTTTCTTT
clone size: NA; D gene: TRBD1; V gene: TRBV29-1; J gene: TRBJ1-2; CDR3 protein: CSVDPAGTGDYGYTF; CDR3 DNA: TGCAGCGTTGACCCGGCGGGGACAGGGGACTATGGCTACACCTTC
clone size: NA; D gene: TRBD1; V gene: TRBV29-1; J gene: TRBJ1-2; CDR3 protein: CSVLTGENYGYTF; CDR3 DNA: TGCAGCGTGCTGACAGGGGAAAACTATGGCTACACCTTC
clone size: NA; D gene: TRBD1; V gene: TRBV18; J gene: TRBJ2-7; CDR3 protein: CASSPGTGWEYEQYF; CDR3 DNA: TGTGCCAGCTCACCGGGGACAGGCTGGGAGTACGAGCAGTACTTC
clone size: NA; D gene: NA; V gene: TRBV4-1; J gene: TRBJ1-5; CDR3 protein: CASSQFGWENSNQPQHF; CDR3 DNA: TGCGCCAGCAGCCAATTTGGCTGGGAGAACAGCAATCAGCCCCAGCATTTT
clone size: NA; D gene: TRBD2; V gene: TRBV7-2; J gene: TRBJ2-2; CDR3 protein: CASSSSGTPSTGELFF; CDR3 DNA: TGTGCCAGCAGTTCAAGCGGGACCCCCAGCACCGGGGAGCTGTTTTTT
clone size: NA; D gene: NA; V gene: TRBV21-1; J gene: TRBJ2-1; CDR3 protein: CASSKAQGVGNEQFF; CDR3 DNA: TGTGCCAGCAGCAAAGCGCAGGGGGTAGGAAATGAGCAGTTCTTC
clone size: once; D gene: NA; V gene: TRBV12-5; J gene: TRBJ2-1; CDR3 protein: CASGLTSHNEQFF; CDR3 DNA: TGTGCTAGTGGTTTGACTAGCCACAATGAGCAGTTCTTC
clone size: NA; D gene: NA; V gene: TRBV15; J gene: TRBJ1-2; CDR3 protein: CATSTGATYGYTF; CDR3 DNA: TGTGCCACCAGCACAGGGGCTACCTATGGCTACACCTTC
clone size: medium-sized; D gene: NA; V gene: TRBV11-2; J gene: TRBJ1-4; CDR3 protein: CASSLELPPNEKLFF; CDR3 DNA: TGTGCCAGCAGCTTAGAGCTACCCCCGAATGAAAAACTGTTTTTT
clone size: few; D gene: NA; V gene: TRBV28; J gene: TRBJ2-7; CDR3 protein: CASTKNSYEQYF; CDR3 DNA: TGTGCCAGCACCAAAAACTCCTACGAGCAGTACTTC
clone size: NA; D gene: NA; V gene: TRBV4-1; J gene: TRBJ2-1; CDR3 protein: CASSRLGRGDYEQFF; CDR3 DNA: TGCGCCAGCAGCCGGCTCGGCAGGGGAGATTATGAGCAGTTCTTC
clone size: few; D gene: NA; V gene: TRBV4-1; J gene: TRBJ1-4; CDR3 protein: CASSQDRLFEKLFF; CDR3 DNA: TGCGCCAGCAGCCAAGACAGGTTATTCGAAAAACTGTTTTTT
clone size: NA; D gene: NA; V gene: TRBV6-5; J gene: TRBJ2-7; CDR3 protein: CASSRRAVPYEQYF; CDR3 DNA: TGTGCCAGCAGTCGGCGGGCAGTACCTTACGAGCAGTACTTC
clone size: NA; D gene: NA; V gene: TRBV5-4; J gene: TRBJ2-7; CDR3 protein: CASSPGLILYEQYF; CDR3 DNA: TGTGCCAGCAGCCCCGGACTTATTCTCTACGAGCAGTACTTC
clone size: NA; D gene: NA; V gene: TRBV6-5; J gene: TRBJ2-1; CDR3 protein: CASSSGGRNEQFF; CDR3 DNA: TGTGCCAGCAGTTCAGGGGGGCGGAATGAGCAGTTCTTC
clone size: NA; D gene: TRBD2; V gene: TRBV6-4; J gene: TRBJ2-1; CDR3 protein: CASSDGTSGDNEQFF; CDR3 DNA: TGTGCCAGCAGTGACGGGACTAGCGGGGACAATGAGCAGTTCTTC
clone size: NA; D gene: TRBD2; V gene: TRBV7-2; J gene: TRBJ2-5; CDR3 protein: CASGLAGLETQYF; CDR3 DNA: TGTGCCAGCGGGCTAGCGGGATTAGAGACCCAGTACTTC
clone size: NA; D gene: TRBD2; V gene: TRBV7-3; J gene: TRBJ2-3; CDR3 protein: CASSSSGLAGGTDTQYF; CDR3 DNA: TGTGCCAGCAGCTCATCGGGACTAGCGGGAGGTACAGATACGCAGTATTTT
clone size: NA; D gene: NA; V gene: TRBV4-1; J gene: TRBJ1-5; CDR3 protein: CASGQAREGQPQHF; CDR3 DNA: TGCGCCAGCGGCCAAGCCAGGGAGGGTCAGCCCCAGCATTTT
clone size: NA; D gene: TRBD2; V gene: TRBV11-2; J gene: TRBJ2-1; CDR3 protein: CASRAGGAGTYNEQFF; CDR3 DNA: TGTGCCAGCAGGGCGGGGGGAGCGGGAACATACAATGAGCAGTTCTTC
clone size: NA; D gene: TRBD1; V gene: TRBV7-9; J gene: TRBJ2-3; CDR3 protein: CASSPLRDRDGTDTQYF; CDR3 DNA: TGTGCCAGCAGCCCCCTCAGGGACAGGGATGGCACAGATACGCAGTATTTT
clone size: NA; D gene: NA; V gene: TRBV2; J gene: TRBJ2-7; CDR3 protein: CASSEARDSLFYEQYF; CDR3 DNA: TGTGCCAGCAGTGAAGCGCGGGACAGTCTCTTCTACGAGCAGTACTTC
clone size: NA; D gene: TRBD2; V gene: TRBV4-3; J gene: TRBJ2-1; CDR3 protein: CASSRLLIAGGYNEQFF; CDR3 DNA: TGCGCCAGCAGCCGGCTTCTGATAGCGGGCGGTTACAATGAGCAGTTCTTC
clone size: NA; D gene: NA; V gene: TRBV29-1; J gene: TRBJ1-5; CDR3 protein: CSAGTELEGYSNQPQHF; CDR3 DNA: TGCAGCGCCGGCACCGAATTGGAGGGATATAGCAATCAGCCCCAGCATTTT
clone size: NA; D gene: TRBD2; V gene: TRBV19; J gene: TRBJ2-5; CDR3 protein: CASSIGGEETQYF; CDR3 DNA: TGTGCCAGTAGTATCGGGGGGGAAGAGACCCAGTACTTC
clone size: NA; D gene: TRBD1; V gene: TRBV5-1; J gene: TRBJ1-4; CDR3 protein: CASSLGQGLEKLFF; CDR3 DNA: TGCGCCAGCAGCTTGGGACAGGGGTTGGAAAAACTGTTTTTT